This entry describes one TCR beta chain. The assay was immunoSEQ multiplex PCR, and TCRdb's table has in-frame clones only and misses some. The table lists a few hundred thousand clones, 50% to 80% of them singletons. The data were taken from a study of shared clonotypes between healthy human individuals. In germline, CDR1 is LGHNA, CDR2 YNFKEQ. CDR3 length equals 16 residues. Trimming took 4 bases from V and 3 from J, leaving 18 bases between them. Sequenced input: memory CD4+ T cells sorted from blood. Subset specified: CD45RA-negative fraction. The chain carries TRBV4-2 and TRBJ1-1, with D perhaps matching TRBD1 (6 bases). The clonotype originates from a man younger than 45 in good health. CDR3 nucleotide sequence: TGTGCCAGCAGCCCCCTCTTCGGGGGCGCCGACACTGAAGCTTTCTTT. Amino acid sequence: CASSPLFGGADTEAFF.